This T cell receptor (beta chain) was sequenced for a study of cytomegalovirus exposure and HLA in healthy donors. Study observations and caveats: In an earlier analysis, in some 500 donors, most V segments appeared productive either ~87% or ~30% of the time.

A multiplex PCR was run with 60 Vbeta primers and 13 Jbeta primers. Only in-frame clones appear in the TCRdb table, and some are missing; sequencing was by immunoSEQ multiplex PCR. Here the sample spans 300,000 or so clones, approximately 85% being singletons. The ends lost 3 bases at V and 2 bases at J; junction bases unmatched: 5. Per the germline V gene, CDR1 is MNHNS and CDR2 is SASEGT. The CDR3 spans 15 residues. A note on this clone: The antigen is not known.

The rearrangement joins TRBV6-1 to TRBJ1-2; 8 nucleotides agree with TRBD1. Material for sequencing was PBMCs. The sequence derives from a woman aged 40-49 years in good health and CMV-seropositive. The CDR3 spells CASSEWTGPNYGYTF. DNA of the CDR3: TGTGCCAGCAGTGAGTGGACAGGGCCAAACTATGGCTACACCTTC.